A selection of T cell receptor beta chains follows, all from one sample in a study of T-cell reconstitution after alpha-beta-depleted transplantation in children. TCRdb fed the PCR reads into MiXCR, producing one record per CDR3 protein. The data hold some 290,000 distinct CDR3 sequences, with approximately 23% observed a single time. The specimen comprised PBMCs, mostly from graft donor cells, sampled 180 days after TCRalphabeta/CD19-depleted stem cell transplant. These receptors were collected from a male patient younger than 18 who had a stem cell transplant for acute lymphoblastic leukemia, so the T cells may come from the graft donor. CDR3s include the opening cysteine and the closing phenylalanine or tryptophan. A D gene is named only where the DNA matches it firmly. Where a row states a size, it is once, few, many or the class of an expanded clone; other rows omit it.

size	D	V	J	length	CDR3	DNA
NA	NA	TRBV9	TRBJ2-4	14	CASSRSGNVNIQYF	TGTGCCAGCAGTCGTTCAGGGAATGTCAACATTCAGTACTTC
few	NA	TRBV5-1	TRBJ1-1	15	CASSVEGRWNTEAFF	TGCGCCAGCAGCGTAGAGGGACGGTGGAACACTGAAGCTTTCTTT
NA	TRBD2	TRBV11-2	TRBJ2-1	19	CASSLGRTSGGSSYNEQFF	TGTGCCAGCAGCTTAGGTAGGACTAGCGGGGGAAGCTCCTACAATGAGCAGTTCTTC
few	NA	TRBV5-1	TRBJ1-1	14	CASSYQPPYTEAFF	TGCGCCAGCAGCTATCAGCCCCCATACACTGAAGCTTTCTTT
few	TRBD2	TRBV14	TRBJ2-2	20	CASSQETSGRGRLNTGELFF	TGTGCCAGCAGCCAAGAAACTAGCGGGAGAGGAAGGTTGAACACCGGGGAGCTGTTTTTT
NA	NA	TRBV5-1	TRBJ2-5	9	CASMETQYF	TGCGCCAGCATGGAGACCCAGTACTTC
NA	TRBD2	TRBV5-1	TRBJ2-5	17	CASSFPGLAGRRETQYF	TGCGCCAGCAGCTTTCCGGGACTAGCGGGACGAAGGGAGACCCAGTACTTC
NA	NA	TRBV5-1	TRBJ1-3	14	CASSFTGSGNTIYF	TGCGCCAGCAGCTTTACAGGCTCTGGAAACACCATATATTTT
few	NA	TRBV20-1	TRBJ1-1	14	CSARARTVNTEAFF	TGCAGTGCTAGAGCTCGGACAGTCAACACTGAAGCTTTCTTT
NA	TRBD1	TRBV5-1	TRBJ2-7	14	CASSLKDREYEQYF	TGCGCCAGCAGCTTGAAGGACAGGGAGTACGAGCAGTACTTC
few	NA	TRBV6-5	TRBJ2-7	14	CASSYGDNSYEQYF	TGTGCCAGCAGTTACGGGGACAACTCCTACGAGCAGTACTTC
few	NA	TRBV24-1	TRBJ1-1	13	CATSDLQGREAFF	TGTGCCACCAGTGATTTGCAGGGACGGGAAGCTTTCTTT
NA	TRBD1	TRBV5-1	TRBJ2-2	16	CASSSPPGGNTGELFF	TGCGCCAGCAGCTCTCCCCCAGGGGGAAACACCGGGGAGCTGTTTTTT
NA	TRBD2	TRBV4-3	TRBJ2-1	24	CASSQDPLIRRWTSGRLKRNEQFF	TGCGCCAGCAGCCAAGATCCCCTTATAAGAAGGTGGACTAGCGGGAGACTTAAACGCAATGAGCAGTTCTTC
NA	NA	TRBV5-1	TRBJ2-5	13	CASVGKTRETQYF	TGCGCCAGCGTGGGGAAGACCCGAGAGACCCAGTACTTC
NA	NA	TRBV7-9	TRBJ1-1	14	CASSPYRDWTEAFF	TGTGCCAGCAGCCCTTACAGGGATTGGACTGAAGCTTTCTTT
few	NA	TRBV7-8	TRBJ2-2	14	CASNSPGRTGELFF	TGTGCCAGCAACTCTCCAGGAAGGACCGGGGAGCTGTTTTTT
NA	NA	TRBV4-1	TRBJ2-1	14	CASSHPLEAANEFF	TGCGCCAGCAGCCATCCCCTTGAAGCGGCAAACGAGTTCTTC
few	TRBD2	TRBV12-3/TRBV12-4	TRBJ2-5	18	CASSFSTSGRRVQETQYF	TGTGCCAGCAGTTTCTCGACTAGCGGGAGGCGGGTCCAAGAGACCCAGTACTTC
NA	TRBD1	TRBV6-5	TRBJ2-2	15	CASSYSTGPTGELFF	TGTGCCAGCAGTTACTCGACAGGGCCCACCGGGGAGCTGTTTTTT
NA	NA	TRBV20-1	TRBJ2-1	15	CSGTELPLSYNEQFF	TGCAGTGGAACCGAGCTCCCCCTATCCTACAATGAGCAGTTCTTC
many	NA	TRBV7-9	TRBJ2-1	15	CASSLDTGRGNEQFF	TGTGCCAGCAGCTTAGACACAGGGAGAGGCAATGAGCAGTTCTTC
NA	TRBD1	TRBV4-2	TRBJ1-5	16	CASSQEGGASNQPQHF	TGTGCCAGCAGCCAAGAAGGGGGCGCGAGCAATCAGCCCCAGCATTTT
NA	NA	TRBV5-1	TRBJ1-1	11	CASSPGQEAFF	TGCGCCAGCAGCCCCGGACAGGAAGCTTTCTTT
NA	NA	TRBV7-9	TRBJ2-7	12	CASSEHSYEQYF	TGTGCCAGCAGCGAACACTCCTACGAGCAGTACTTC
NA	NA	TRBV15	TRBJ1-2	15	CATSRLQQAFYGYTF	TGTGCCACCAGCAGACTTCAACAGGCTTTCTATGGCTACACCTTC
NA	NA	TRBV20-1	TRBJ1-2	15	CSARSPGRPNYGYTF	TGCAGTGCTAGATCACCGGGACGGCCAAACTATGGCTACACCTTC
NA	NA	TRBV7-9	TRBJ2-7	13	CASSGGGLYEQYF	TGTGCCAGCAGCGGTGGGGGCTTATACGAGCAGTACTTC
few	TRBD1	TRBV24-1	TRBJ2-1	16	CATSDHGTGSYNEQFF	TGTGCCACCAGTGATCACGGGACAGGCTCCTACAATGAGCAGTTCTTC
NA	TRBD2	TRBV7-9	TRBJ2-1	17	CASSLEREGPSYNEQFF	TGTGCCAGCAGCTTAGAACGGGAGGGTCCCTCCTACAATGAGCAGTTCTTC
few	NA	TRBV15	TRBJ2-3	15	CATSRHARSTDTQYF	TGTGCCACCAGCAGACACGCCCGGAGCACAGATACGCAGTATTTT
NA	TRBD2	TRBV7-2	TRBJ2-7	15	CASSSRTSGRDEQYF	TGTGCCAGCAGCTCCCGGACTAGCGGGAGGGACGAGCAGTACTTC
many	NA	TRBV29-1	TRBJ2-3	13	CSAPRRGTDTQYF	TGCAGCGCCCCACGGCGGGGCACAGATACGCAGTATTTT
few	NA	TRBV7-6	TRBJ2-1	17	CASSSPPGRISYNEQFF	TGTGCCAGCAGCTCGCCTCCTGGGCGGATCTCCTACAATGAGCAGTTCTTC
NA	NA	TRBV5-1	TRBJ2-1	15	CASSLLVSSYNEQFF	TGCGCCAGCAGCTTGCTGGTGAGCTCCTACAATGAGCAGTTCTTC
NA	NA	TRBV20-1	TRBJ2-1	14	CSACEGLWYNEQFF	TGCAGTGCTTGCGAGGGGTTATGGTACAATGAGCAGTTCTTC
few	TRBD1	TRBV25-1	TRBJ2-7	13	CASSDGTVYEQYF	TGTGCCAGCAGTGATGGGACAGTCTACGAGCAGTACTTC
NA	NA	TRBV12-3/TRBV12-4	TRBJ2-4	15	CASRQRGLAKNIQYF	TGTGCCAGCAGACAAAGGGGTTTGGCAAAAAACATTCAGTACTTC
NA	TRBD2	TRBV4-1	TRBJ2-2	18	CASSHLSGGPRGTGELFF	TGCGCCAGCAGCCATCTCTCGGGAGGGCCACGGGGCACCGGGGAGCTGTTTTTT
few	TRBD1	TRBV28	TRBJ2-6	15	CASSLDRAGANVLTF	TGTGCCAGCAGCTTGGACAGGGCCGGGGCCAACGTCCTGACTTTC
NA	TRBD1	TRBV18	TRBJ1-2	15	CASSQLQGAAYGYTF	TGTGCCAGCTCACAATTACAGGGGGCTGCTTATGGCTACACCTTC
NA	NA	TRBV12-3/TRBV12-4	TRBJ2-7	11	CASSSRVEQYF	TGTGCCAGCAGTTCCCGGGTCGAGCAGTACTTC
NA	TRBD1	TRBV12-3/TRBV12-4	TRBJ2-6	19	CASRPQTGQGPSGANVLTF	TGTGCCAGCAGGCCCCAGACGGGACAGGGGCCCTCTGGGGCCAACGTCCTGACTTTC
few	TRBD2	TRBV11-2	TRBJ2-7	16	CASSLQARGGFDEQYF	TGTGCCAGCAGCTTACAGGCGCGGGGGGGCTTCGACGAGCAGTACTTC
NA	TRBD1	TRBV5-1	TRBJ1-2	16	CASSWTGGQGPYGYTF	TGCGCCAGCAGCTGGACAGGGGGACAGGGGCCCTATGGCTACACCTTC
few	NA	TRBV6-2/TRBV6-3	TRBJ2-7	14	CASSIGVPTTGQYF	TGTGCCAGCAGCATAGGGGTACCGACGACGGGGCAGTACTTC
NA	TRBD2	TRBV5-5	TRBJ2-5	18	CASSRDRTSGRAGETQYF	TGTGCCAGCAGTAGGGACCGGACTAGCGGGAGGGCCGGGGAGACCCAGTACTTC
few	TRBD1	TRBV18	TRBJ2-1	13	CASSYWTGESRFF	TGTGCCAGCTCATACTGGACAGGGGAGTCACGGTTCTTC